These 30 T cell receptor beta chains originate from one sample sequenced in a study of blood T cell repertoires in COVID-19. Produced via immunoSEQ multiplex PCR; TCRdb's table is partial and in-frame only. Of approximately 150,000 clones detected, around 88% appear once; the ten largest clones hold roughly 1.4%. Sequences were obtained from peripheral blood. The receptors originated from a woman aged 55 to 70 with acute or convalescent COVID-19.

The chain links TRBV4-1 to TRBJ1-6, with D uncertain. The V gene's germline CDR1 is MGHRA and CDR2 YSYEKL. This CDR3 spans 16 amino acids. V gave up 4 bases and J gave up 9 bases, with 19 bases separating them. DNA for the CDR3: TGCGCCAGCAGCCTACTCCCCGGGGAAGCTTTTTCACCCCTCCACTTT. It encodes CASSLLPGEAFSPLHF.

This chain connects TRBV10-3 to TRBJ1-6; a possible D gene is TRBD1 (5 bases). Deletions cut 0 bases from V and 7 bases from J, with 13 bases between. The CDR3 spans 16 residues. CDR1 is ENHRY, CDR2 SYGVKD, per germline. This CDR3 is CAISESLTAQNSPLHF. The DNA for the CDR3 is TGTGCCATCAGTGAGTCTCTGACAGCCCAAAATTCACCCCTCCACTTT.

V is TRBV29-1 and J is TRBJ2-7; 10 positions match TRBD1. The length of the CDR3 is 13 residues. J was trimmed by 4 bases and V by 3 bases; bases with no gene match: 3. Germline loops: CDR1 SQVTM, CDR2 ANQGSEA. The CDR3 spells CSVERTGGYEQYF. The CDR3 nucleotides read TGCAGCGTTGAGAGGACAGGGGGGTACGAGCAGTACTTC.

The J gene is TRBJ2-7, the V gene TRBV29-1; perhaps TRBD1 as D (5 bases). Germline-derived CDR1 and CDR2 are SQVTM and ANQGSEA. The CDR3 sequence is 12 residues long. The V end was cut by 5 bases, the J end by 5 bases, with 13 bases between. The CDR3 DNA follows: TGCAGCGTTACGGACATGTCCCACGAGCAGTACTTC. Translation gives CSVTDMSHEQYF.

V usage is TRBV7-6 and J usage is TRBJ2-2, with D unclear. The ends were cut back, 3 bases at V and 6 bases at J, with 17 bases in the middle. The CDR3 totals 16 residues. Per the germline V gene, CDR1 is SGHVS and CDR2 is FNYEAQ. CDR3 DNA sequence: TGTGCCAGCAGCTTGGCGGTCCTCCCCCGGGCCGGGGAGCTGTTTTTT. Its translation: CASSLAVLPRAGELFF.

This chain uses TRBV28 with TRBJ2-5; the D gene is possibly TRBD2 (5 bases). This CDR3 is 14 amino acids long. Trimming removed 6 bases at V and 1 base at J, with 12 bases between. The germline V gene has CDR1 MDHEN and CDR2 SYDVKM. CDR3 sequence: CASSGRALQETQYF. The CDR3 DNA is TGTGCCAGCAGCGGGCGGGCACTCCAAGAGACCCAGTACTTC.

In its sample, this clone was seen once. V is TRBV5-5 and J is TRBJ2-7; perhaps TRBD2 as D (6 bases). The CDR3 length is 13 residues. Trimming shortened V by 4 bases and J by 4 bases, and 12 bases separated the two germline ends. Germline V gene sequence: CDR1 SGHKS, CDR2 YYEKEE (reference sequence). The CDR3 DNA reads as TGTGCCAGCAGCCCATGGACTACATACGAGCAGTACTTC. Amino acid sequence: CASSPWTTYEQYF.

The chain is built from TRBV7-2 and TRBJ2-7; 10 nucleotides agree with TRBD1. In germline, CDR1 is SGHTA, CDR2 FQGNSA. The CDR3 extends over 15 amino acids. V shed 4 bases, J shed 0 bases, and the junction held 3 bases outside the gene matches. CDR3 amino acids: CASSSWDRGSYEQYF. The CDR3 bases are TGTGCCAGCAGCTCCTGGGACAGGGGCTCCTACGAGCAGTACTTC.

The J gene is TRBJ1-3, the V gene TRBV5-1; D remains ambiguous. Germline CDR1 SGHRS, CDR2 YFSETQ. The V end lost 0 bases, the J end lost 0 bases, and 10 bases lay between the germline ends. CDR3 length equals 16 residues. The CDR3 loop reads CASSLDSSISGNTIYF. CDR3 DNA: TGCGCCAGCAGCTTGGACAGCAGCATCTCTGGAAACACCATATATTTT.

The chain is built from TRBV4-1 and TRBJ2-7, with TRBD1 as a possible D gene (5 bases). The CDR3 has 15 amino acids. Trimming shortened V by 1 base and J by 0 bases, and 10 bases separated the two germline ends. Looked up from germline, CDR1 is MGHRA and CDR2 is YSYEKL. The chain's CDR3 is CASSQGTLSSYEQYF. The CDR3 nucleotides are TGCGCCAGCAGCCAAGGGACATTGAGCTCCTACGAGCAGTACTTC.

This clone was seen once. This sample also contains other DNA sequences that code for the same CDR3. The genes are TRBV30 and TRBJ1-1, with D unresolved. CDR3 length: 11 residues. CDR1 and CDR2 from the germline V gene are GTSNPN and SVGIG (reference sequence). V was trimmed by 0 bases and J by 7 bases, leaving 6 bases between them. As DNA, the CDR3 is TGTGCCTGGAGTGTGGGAGGTGAAGCTTTCTTT. This sequence encodes CAWSVGGEAFF.

The genes are TRBV2 and TRBJ1-4; D unclear. The germline CDR1 and CDR2 sequences are SNHLY and FYNNEI. The CDR3 runs to 12 residues. Trimming removed 10 bases from V and 6 bases from J, with 12 bases in between. CDR3 amino acids: CANRGVDEKLFF. The CDR3 bases are TGTGCCAACCGGGGTGTAGATGAAAAACTGTTTTTT.

V and J are TRBV7-9 and TRBJ1-1; unclear D gene. This CDR3 region has 13 residues. Trimming pared 5 bases from V and 11 bases from J, leaving 18 bases between. The germline V gene has CDR1 SEHNR and CDR2 FQNEAQ (reference sequence). DNA for the CDR3: TGTGCCAGCAGCCAAGATAGACACGAACAGGCTTTCTTT. Amino acids: CASSQDRHEQAFF. The variable domain in full, completed from reference TRBV7-9 and TRBJ1-1, reads DTGVSQNPRHKITKRGQNVTFRCDPISEHNRLYWYRQTLGQGPEFLTYFQNEAQLEKSRLLSDRFSAERPKGSFSTLEIQRTEQGDSAMYLCASSQDRHEQAFFGQGTRLTVV.

This chain joins TRBV5-4 and TRBJ2-1; D is possibly TRBD2 (5 bases). Trimming cost V 3 bases and J 0 bases, with 25 bases left between them. The CDR3 is 20 amino acids. The V gene's germline CDR1 is SGHNT and CDR2 YYREEE (reference sequence). CDR3 DNA: TGTGCCAGCAGCTCTAAGGGAGCGGTCCTTAGATTGAGCTCCTACAATGAGCAGTTCTTC. Protein product: CASSSKGAVLRLSSYNEQFF. Complete variable domain (other parts from reference TRBV5-4 and TRBJ2-1): ETGVTQSPTHLIKTRGQQVTLRCSSQSGHNTVSWYQQALGQGPQFIFQYYREEENGRGNFPPRFSGLQFPNYSSELNVNALELDDSALYLCASSSKGAVLRLSSYNEQFFGPGTRLTVL.

The rearrangement uses TRBV11-2 and TRBJ2-3, with 8 positions matching TRBD2. V lost 7 bases to trimming and J lost 3 bases; unmatched junction nucleotides: 9. The CDR3 runs to 15 residues. CDR1 and CDR2 (germline): SGHAT, FQNNGV. The CDR3 here is CASTPGGGLTDTQYF. The DNA of the CDR3 is TGTGCCAGCACCCCTGGCGGGGGGTTAACAGATACGCAGTATTTT.

The V gene is TRBV19, the J gene TRBJ2-5; D uncertain. The CDR3 is 13 residues long. The germline V and J ends were trimmed by 5 bases and 1 base, with 8 bases remaining between them. The germline gives CDR1 LNHDA, CDR2 SQIVND (reference sequence). The CDR3 is CASSLRLQETQYF. DNA of the CDR3: TGTGCCAGTAGTCTCAGACTCCAAGAGACCCAGTACTTC.

V is TRBV12-5 and J is TRBJ1-2; TRBD1 matches 7 bases. V lost 2 bases to trimming and J lost 7 bases; unmatched junction nucleotides: 7. The CDR3 consists of 14 residues. In germline, CDR1 is LGHNT, CDR2 FRNRAP. CDR3 sequence reads: CASGLFEGGGGYTF. CDR3 in DNA: TGTGCTAGTGGTTTGTTTGAAGGGGGCGGTGGCTACACCTTC.

The chain combines TRBV4-3 with TRBJ1-2, with 7 nucleotides matching TRBD1. J was trimmed by 6 bases and V by 1 base; bases with no gene match: 11. Germline values: CDR1 LGHNA, CDR2 YSLEER. The CDR3 runs to 16 residues. CDR3 protein: CASSQVEIKDRDGYTF. DNA of the CDR3: TGCGCCAGCAGCCAAGTGGAAATAAAAGACAGGGATGGCTACACCTTC.

Note on this clone: The junction shows a germline mismatch at one end, possibly a read error. This rearrangement joins TRBV10-3 to TRBJ2-1, with 13 bases that match TRBD2. This CDR3 has 15 amino acids. In germline, CDR1 is ENHRY, CDR2 SYGVKD. CDR3 residues: CAISESTSGGPRLLF. CDR3 bases: TGTGCCATCAGTGAGTCGACTAGCGGGGGGCCCCGCCTGCTCTTC.

This chain uses TRBV7-2 with TRBJ1-2; possible D gene TRBD1, 6 bases. Looked up from germline, CDR1 is SGHTA and CDR2 is FQGNSA. Trimming took 5 bases from V and 4 from J, leaving 23 bases between them. The CDR3 consists of 17 residues. DNA of the CDR3: TGTGCCAGCAGCAGACAGACAGGAGAGCATATCGGCTATGGCTACACCTTC. Its protein product is CASSRQTGEHIGYGYTF.

The CDR3 here is CASTLGGLGQPQHF. The CDR3 DNA reads TGTGCCAGTACCTTGGGGGGGCTGGGTCAGCCCCAGCATTTT. The chain recombines TRBV19 with TRBJ1-5; maybe TRBD1 (6 bases). V was pared by 7 bases and J by 6 bases, with 16 bases between. Germline V gene lookup returns CDR1 LNHDA and CDR2 SQIVND (reference sequence). The CDR3 length is 14 residues. Full variable domain (missing parts from reference TRBV19 and TRBJ1-5): DGGITQSPKYLFRKEGQNVTLSCEQNLNHDAMYWYRQDPGQGLRLIYYSQIVNDFQKGDIAEGYSVSREKKESFPLTVTSAQKNPTAFYLCASTLGGLGQPQHFGDGTRLSIL.

The CDR3 region is CASSSGQGYYEQYF. The CDR3 DNA is TGTGCCAGCTCGTCAGGACAGGGGTACTACGAGCAGTACTTC. The rearrangement joins TRBV18 to TRBJ2-7; 9 bases match TRBD1. Germline CDR1 is KGHSH and CDR2 is LQKENI. The CDR3 spans 14 residues. Germline trimming cut 6 bases from V and 3 bases from J; bases unmatched to any gene: 6.

This chain links TRBV7-6 with TRBJ2-2; D possibly corresponds to TRBD1 (6 bases). Germline CDR1 reads SGHVS; CDR2 reads FNYEAQ. This CDR3 contains 15 residues. Trimming pared 4 bases from V and 3 bases from J, leaving 12 bases between. CDR3 amino acids: CASSSLGADTGELFF. CDR3 DNA: TGTGCCAGCAGCTCCCTGGGGGCGGACACCGGGGAGCTGTTTTTT.

The chain carries TRBV11-2 and TRBJ1-1, with no clear D. The CDR3 has 15 residues. V was cut by 5 bases and J by 6 bases, with 19 bases left in between. The germline V gene encodes CDR1 SGHAT and CDR2 FQNNGV. The CDR3: CASSREAGSGPEAFF. The CDR3 DNA reads as TGTGCCAGCAGCCGGGAAGCTGGATCCGGGCCTGAAGCTTTCTTT.

CDR3 protein: CASSLVDNGEQYF. The CDR3 region has the DNA TGCGCCAGCAGCTTGGTGGACAACGGCGAGCAGTACTTC. The chain employs TRBV5-1 and TRBJ2-7, with D maybe TRBD1 (5 bases). The CDR3 has 13 residues. The germline CDR1 and CDR2 sequences are SGHRS and YFSETQ. Deletions cut 0 bases from V and 6 bases from J, with 10 bases between.

In this sample, this clone turned up once. The chain has TRBV3-1 (or the pseudogene TRBV3-2) and TRBJ1-3; 9 nucleotides agree with TRBD1. Germline lookup yields CDR1 LGHDT and CDR2 YNNKEL (reference sequence). This CDR3 has 17 residues. V gave up 3 bases and J gave up 2 bases; unmatched junction bases: 8. DNA of the CDR3: TGTGCCAGCAGCCACCCCTCCGGGACAGGGACTGGAAACACCATATATTTT. Translated, it gives CASSHPSGTGTGNTIYF.

CDR3 DNA sequence: TGTGCCAGCAGCTTAAGAGGGGGTAACTATGGCTACACCTTC. It specifies CASSLRGGNYGYTF. The rearrangement uses TRBV7-9 and TRBJ1-2; possibly TRBD1 for D (6 bases). This CDR3 is built from 14 residues. From germline, CDR1 is SEHNR and CDR2 FQNEAQ (reference sequence). The V end lost 2 bases, the J end lost 1 base, and 8 bases lay between the germline ends. Full variable domain (missing parts from reference TRBV7-9 and TRBJ1-2): DTGVSQNPRHKITKRGQNVTFRCDPISEHNRLYWYRQTLGQGPEFLTYFQNEAQLEKSRLLSDRFSAERPKGSFSTLEIQRTEQGDSAMYLCASSLRGGNYGYTFGSGTRLTVV.

The chain is built from TRBV28 and TRBJ2-3; tentatively, D is TRBD1 (6 bases). The CDR3 spans 15 residues. In germline, CDR1 is MDHEN, CDR2 SYDVKM. Trimming stripped 5 bases from V and 3 bases from J, with 15 bases between. The CDR3 spells CASSIPQGKTDTQYF. DNA of the CDR3: TGTGCCAGCAGTATACCTCAGGGGAAGACAGATACGCAGTATTTT. The whole variable domain, remainder taken from reference TRBV28 and TRBJ2-3, is DVKVTQSSRYLVKRTGEKVFLECVQDMDHENMFWYRQDPGLGLRLIYFSYDVKMKEKGDIPEGYSVSREKKERFSLILESASTNQTSMYLCASSIPQGKTDTQYFGPGTRLTVL.

CDR3 sequence: CATSDPSGGRIYNEQFF. CDR3 nucleotides: TGTGCCACCAGTGACCCTAGCGGGGGCCGTATATACAATGAGCAGTTCTTC. V usage is TRBV24-1 and J usage is TRBJ2-1; 10 nucleotides match TRBD2. CDR1 and CDR2 (germline): KGHDR, SFDVKD. The CDR3 is made up of 17 amino acids. After removal of 4 bases from V and 4 bases from J, the junction contained 9 bases not matched to a gene.

V usage is TRBV1 and J usage is TRBJ2-3; TRBD1 was called by the table and not checked on the DNA. TRBV1 is an annotated pseudogene. The CDR3 runs to 17 residues. This CDR3 reads CTSSQRVGQPLTDTQYF. The CDR3 nucleotides read TGCACCAGCAGCCAAAGGGTGGGACAGCCCCTCACAGATACGCAGTATTTT.